These 10 T cell receptor beta chains were all obtained from the same sample, sequenced in a study of blood T cell repertoires in COVID-19. Clones were read by immunoSEQ multiplex PCR, and TCRdb kept only the in-frame ones, dropping some. The sample lists approximately 470,000 clones; approximately 85% were seen once. Sequencing was carried out using peripheral blood. The receptors were sampled from a human donor in a cohort sampled during active COVID-19.

The chain recombines TRBV6-2 or TRBV6-3 with TRBJ2-2; D may be TRBD1 (5 bases). The CDR3 sequence is 16 residues long. Per the germline V gene, CDR1 is MNHEY and CDR2 is SVGEGT. V was cut by 4 bases and J by 6 bases, with 18 bases left in between. In DNA form, the CDR3 reads TGTGCCAGCAGTTCCGTCAGCAGGGTTGGTCCCGGGGAGCTGTTTTTT. This encodes CASSSVSRVGPGELFF.

The chain employs TRBV19 and TRBJ2-2, with 8 bases lining up with TRBD2. V dropped 8 bases and J dropped 4; count of bases not matched to a gene: 21. The CDR3 covers 19 residues. Germline V CDR1 and CDR2: LNHDA, SQIVND (reference sequence). In DNA, the CDR3 is TGTGCCAGTTACCCCCACCCTCTCAGCGGAGCGGGAGCCACCGGGGAGCTGTTTTTT. It yields the protein CASYPHPLSGAGATGELFF.

This clone was seen once. This rearrangement joins TRBV29-1 to TRBJ1-2; unclear D gene. The V gene lost 4 bases and the J gene lost 4 bases, with 10 bases spanning the gap. The CDR3 covers 12 residues. Germline V lookup: CDR1 SQVTM, CDR2 ANQGSEA. The CDR3: CSVGTWGYGYTF. CDR3 sequence (DNA): TGCAGCGTTGGGACTTGGGGCTATGGCTACACCTTC.

The gene calls are TRBV28 and TRBJ2-2; D ambiguous. The germline V gene has CDR1 MDHEN and CDR2 SYDVKM. CDR3 length equals 14 residues. V shed 7 bases and J shed 0 bases, with 9 bases lying between them. DNA of the CDR3: TGTGCCAGCAACAACAGAGCGAACACCGGGGAGCTGTTTTTT. Translation gives CASNNRANTGELFF.

The CDR3 spells CASGQGSYNEQFF. The CDR3 DNA sequence: TGTGCCAGCGGCCAGGGCTCCTACAATGAGCAGTTCTTC. The chain joins TRBV28 to TRBJ2-1; D may be TRBD1 (5 bases). V lost 8 bases and J lost 0, with 8 bases in between. This CDR3 is 13 amino acids long. CDR1 is MDHEN and CDR2 is SYDVKM in the germline V gene.

CDR3 bases: TGTGCCAGCTCACCAGTAGCGGGCTCTGGGGCCAACGTCCTGACTTTC. Its translation: CASSPVAGSGANVLTF. The chain carries TRBV18 and TRBJ2-6; TRBD2 matches at 7 bases. V gave up 2 bases and J gave up 0 bases; unmatched junction bases: 1. Looked up from germline, CDR1 is KGHSH and CDR2 is LQKENI. The CDR3 runs to 16 residues.

CDR3 amino acids: CASSSTANTEAFF. DNA for the CDR3: TGTGCCAGCAGTTCGACAGCGAACACTGAAGCTTTCTTT. V and J are TRBV6-4 and TRBJ1-1; possibly TRBD1 for D (5 bases). The germline V gene encodes CDR1 MRHNA and CDR2 SNTAGT. Trimming took off 5 bases at V and 1 base at J, with 8 bases between the two ends. This CDR3 has 13 amino acids.

To note about this clone: A junction end diverges from the germline sequence, so it may reflect a read error. This chain joins TRBV19 and TRBJ1-5; 7 bases line up with TRBD1. This CDR3 has 14 residues. In germline, CDR1 is LNHDA, CDR2 SQIVND (reference sequence). CDR3 DNA: TGTGCCAGTAGCATAGACAGGGTTGATCAGCCCCAGCATTTT. Translating it yields CASSIDRVDQPQHF.

The J gene is TRBJ1-5, the V gene TRBV15, with TRBD1 matching over 7 bases. Germline V gene lookup returns CDR1 LNHNV and CDR2 YYDKDF (reference sequence). There are 12 residues in the CDR3. With 0 bases clipped from V and 13 bases from J, the junction kept 3 bases outside the gene matches. CDR3 coding DNA: TGTGCCACCAGCAGAGAGGACAGGAGGCAGCATTTT. It translates to CATSREDRRQHF. Using reference TRBV15 and TRBJ1-5 for the parts outside the CDR3, the full variable domain is DAMVIQNPRYQVTQFGKPVTLSCSQTLNHNVMYWYQQKSSQAPKLLFHYYDKDFNNEADTPDNFQSRRPNTSFCFLDIRSPGLGDTAMYLCATSREDRRQHFGDGTRLSIL.

This sequence joins TRBV4-2 and TRBJ2-7; D possibly corresponds to TRBD2 (6 bases). The CDR3 has 15 amino acids. Between the trimmed V and J ends, which lost 4 bases and 2 bases, there was a span of 15 bases. CDR1 is LGHNA, CDR2 YNFKEQ, per germline. The CDR3 sequence is CASSRSGPVPYEQYF. CDR3 sequence (DNA): TGTGCCAGCAGCCGTAGCGGCCCTGTCCCCTACGAGCAGTACTTC.